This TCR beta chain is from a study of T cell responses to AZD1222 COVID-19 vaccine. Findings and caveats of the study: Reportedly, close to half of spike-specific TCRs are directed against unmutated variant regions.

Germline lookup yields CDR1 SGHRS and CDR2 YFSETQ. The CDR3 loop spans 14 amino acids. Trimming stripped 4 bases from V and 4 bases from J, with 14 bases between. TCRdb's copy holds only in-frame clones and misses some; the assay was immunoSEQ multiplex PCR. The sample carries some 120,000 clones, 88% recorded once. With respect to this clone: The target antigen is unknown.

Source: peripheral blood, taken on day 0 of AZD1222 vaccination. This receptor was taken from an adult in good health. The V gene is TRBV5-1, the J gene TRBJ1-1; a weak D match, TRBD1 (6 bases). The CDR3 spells CASSPPGAATEAFF. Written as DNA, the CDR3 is TGCGCCAGCAGCCCCCCGGGGGCGGCCACTGAAGCTTTCTTT.